A single sample gave rise to the 32 T cell receptor beta chains below, sequenced in a study of human T cells and chemical hapten exposure. TCRdb passed the RACE reads through MiXCR, listing each CDR3 protein once. The table lists about 100,000 distinct CDR3 sequences, approximately 10% of them singletons. Stated time point: patch test 2, 6 weeks after DPC sensitization. Treatment of the sample: therapeutic diphenylcyclopropenone sensitization with weekly scalp DPC. This material consisted of whole blood, taken in connection with sensitization to the hapten diphenylcyclopropenone (DPC). These receptors were collected from a woman aged 40 to 50 with alopecia areata. Some clones in this sample may be carry-over from other donors' samples.

This clonotype was observed many times. The chain carries TRBV20-1 and TRBJ2-7; D might be TRBD2 (6 bases). The V end was cut by 0 bases, the J end by 6 bases, with 9 bases between. The germline V gene has CDR1 DFQATT and CDR2 SNEGSKA (reference sequence). The CDR3 has 12 amino acids. The DNA of the CDR3 is TGCAGTGCTAGAGATACCGGGGGCGAGCAGTACTTC. Protein sequence: CSARDTGGEQYF.

This chain connects TRBV7-3 to TRBJ2-2; the D is unclear. Germline V gene sequence: CDR1 SGHTA, CDR2 FQGTGA. This CDR3 has 14 amino acids. V dropped 7 bases and J dropped 4 bases, with 13 bases sitting between them. The CDR3 nucleotides are TGTGCCAGCAAGGCATCGGGTGGCACCGGGGAGCTGTTTTTT. Protein product: CASKASGGTGELFF.

This chain uses TRBV5-4 with TRBJ2-1; 8 bases match TRBD2. This CDR3 contains 15 residues. V lost 4 bases, J lost 7 bases, and 10 bases stayed unmatched. CDR1 and CDR2 from the germline V gene are SGHNT and YYREEE (reference sequence). The CDR3 reads CASSPVGSGINEQFF. The CDR3 region has the DNA TGTGCCAGCAGCCCGGTTGGTAGCGGGATTAATGAGCAGTTCTTC.

The chain recombines TRBV5-4 with TRBJ2-3; D unresolved. V lost 3 bases, J lost 0 bases, and 17 bases lay in between. Germline CDR1 reads SGHNT; CDR2 reads YYREEE (reference sequence). The CDR3 spans 17 residues. The CDR3 loop reads CASSSPWAVLSTDTQYF. As DNA, the CDR3 is TGTGCCAGCAGCTCCCCCTGGGCGGTGTTAAGCACAGATACGCAGTATTTT.

This clonotype was recorded many times. The chain combines TRBV5-4 with TRBJ2-5; TRBD1 matches at 9 bases. After removal of 4 bases from V and 2 bases from J, the junction contained 6 bases not matched to a gene. Germline CDR1 and CDR2: SGHNT and YYREEE (reference sequence). The CDR3 is 15 residues long. The CDR3 bases are TGTGCCAGCAGCCTTGGGACAGGGAATCAAGAGACCCAGTACTTC. Protein sequence: CASSLGTGNQETQYF.

This clonotype was picked up many times. This chain uses TRBV9 with TRBJ2-5, with D unresolved. Trimming removed 0 bases from V and 3 bases from J, with 6 bases in between. The CDR3 runs to 13 residues. Germline CDR1 is SGDLS and CDR2 is YYNGEE. CDR3 sequence reads: CASSVGGEETQYF. The CDR3 region has the DNA TGTGCCAGCAGCGTAGGAGGCGAAGAGACCCAGTACTTC.

This clonotype was found a few times. The chain has TRBV28 and TRBJ1-1, with D possibly matching TRBD1 (6 bases). V lost 2 bases to trimming and J lost 11 bases, with 15 bases between them. The V gene's germline CDR1 is MDHEN and CDR2 SYDVKM. The CDR3 is 13 residues long. CDR3 in DNA: TGTGCCAGCAGTTTAACAGGGAACGGGATCGCTTTCTTT. It yields the protein CASSLTGNGIAFF.

This clonotype was seen a few times. The chain employs TRBV7-8 and TRBJ1-1; maybe TRBD1 (5 bases). The CDR3 loop spans 14 amino acids. Trimming shortened V by 4 bases and J by 6 bases, and 15 bases separated the two germline ends. CDR1 is SGHVS and CDR2 is FQNEAQ in the germline V gene. The CDR3 sequence: CASSSGRGEPEAFF. DNA for the CDR3: TGTGCCAGCAGCTCCGGACGGGGGGAGCCTGAAGCTTTCTTT. The full variable domain, rest sourced from reference TRBV7-8 and TRBJ1-1, is GAGVSQSPRYKVAKRGQDVALRCDPISGHVSLFWYQQALGQGPEFLTYFQNEAQLDKSGLPSDRFFAERPEGSVSTLKIQRTQQEDSAVYLCASSSGRGEPEAFFGQGTRLTVV.

The V call is TRBV6-2 or TRBV6-3, the J call TRBJ2-1; D may be TRBD1 or TRBD2 (6 bases each). V was pared by 2 bases and J by 7 bases, with 15 bases between. Germline V gene data show CDR1 as MNHEY and CDR2 as SVGEGT. This CDR3 comprises 15 residues. In DNA, the CDR3 is TGTGCCAGCAGTTACCTAGGGGGGCCGTGGAATGAGCAGTTCTTC. Translated, it gives CASSYLGGPWNEQFF.

This clonotype was picked up many times. The chain links TRBV12-3 or TRBV12-4 to TRBJ2-3; 13 positions match TRBD2. The CDR3 is 16 residues long. With V trimmed by 3 bases and J by 4 bases, 4 bases remained unmatched. DNA of the CDR3: TGTGCCAGCAGTTTGCGAACTAGCGGGGGGGCAGATACGCAGTATTTT. Residues: CASSLRTSGGADTQYF.

CDR3 bases: TGTGCCAGCAGACCGGGCCCGAGCTACGAGCAGTACTTC. Amino acid sequence: CASRPGPSYEQYF. The V and J genes are TRBV12-3 or TRBV12-4 and TRBJ2-7; D unresolved. Trimming took 6 bases from V and 3 from J, leaving 12 bases between them. This CDR3 spans 13 amino acids.

This clonotype has only a few counts. This chain uses TRBV20-1 with TRBJ2-7, with D perhaps being TRBD1 or TRBD2 (5 bases each). Between the trimmed V and J ends, which lost 5 bases and 0 bases, there was a span of 20 bases. In germline, CDR1 is DFQATT, CDR2 SNEGSKA (reference sequence). There are 16 residues in the CDR3. This CDR3 reads CSAPTRLGEFSYEQYF. For the CDR3, the DNA is TGCAGTGCTCCAACCCGGCTAGGGGAGTTCTCCTACGAGCAGTACTTC.

This clonotype came up many times. The chain couples TRBV4-3 to TRBJ1-6; D unresolved. The CDR3 runs to 15 residues. Germline CDR1 LGHNA, CDR2 YSLEER. The V and J ends lost 0 bases and 6 bases respectively, with 9 bases between them. CDR3 DNA: TGCGCCAGCAGCCAAGATCGCCAGCTTAATTCACCCCTCCACTTT. Its translation is CASSQDRQLNSPLHF.

This clonotype was detected only a few times. The chain uses TRBV28 and TRBJ1-1; D gene unclear. Per germline, CDR1 MDHEN and CDR2 SYDVKM. V was shortened by 7 bases and J by 3 bases, with 18 bases between the two germline ends. The CDR3 totals 15 residues. The CDR3 coding sequence is TGTGCCAGCACCCTAGTCCGCAGGCGGGACACTGAAGCTTTCTTT. Residues: CASTLVRRRDTEAFF.

This clonotype was picked up many times. The gene calls are TRBV5-5 and TRBJ1-1, with a tentative D call TRBD1 (5 bases). Germline CDR1 is SGHKS and CDR2 is YYEKEE (reference sequence). Trimming cost V 3 bases and J 6 bases, with 6 bases left between them. CDR3 size: 11 residues. In DNA, the CDR3 is TGTGCCAGCAGCTGGGGCCCTGAAGCTTTCTTT. Its translation: CASSWGPEAFF.

This clonotype was observed at least ten times. This chain connects TRBV12-3 or TRBV12-4 to TRBJ1-5; no clear D gene. The CDR3 length is 12 residues. Trimming removed 5 bases at V and 4 bases at J, with 6 bases between. This CDR3 reads CASSTRNQPQHF. In DNA, the CDR3 is TGTGCCAGCAGTACAAGAAATCAGCCCCAGCATTTT.

This clonotype appeared many times. The chain recombines TRBV7-2 with TRBJ2-7, with 9 positions matching TRBD2. The ends lost 5 bases at V and 7 bases at J; junction bases unmatched: 9. Germline CDR1 SGHTA, CDR2 FQGNSA. This CDR3 spans 14 amino acids. CDR3 sequence: CASSGSGRRGEQYF. The CDR3 DNA reads as TGTGCCAGCAGCGGTAGCGGGAGACGTGGGGAGCAGTACTTC.

The genes are TRBV12-3 or TRBV12-4 and TRBJ2-3, with 8 bases aligning to TRBD1. V trimming: 5 bases; J trimming: 3 bases; junction bases outside the gene matches: 10. This CDR3 has 16 amino acids. The CDR3 region is CASSPYRDRSTDTQYF. For the CDR3, the DNA is TGTGCCAGCAGTCCTTACCGGGACAGGTCTACAGATACGCAGTATTTT.

The chain joins TRBV30 to TRBJ2-1, with D possibly matching TRBD1 (6 bases). Trimming left V 5 bases short and J 7 bases short, with 15 bases between. From germline, CDR1 is GTSNPN and CDR2 SVGIG (reference sequence). The CDR3 is made up of 13 amino acids. The CDR3 sequence: CAWGQTESNEQFF. In DNA, the CDR3 is TGTGCCTGGGGACAGACGGAATCAAATGAGCAGTTCTTC.

This sequence joins TRBV15 and TRBJ2-1; the D is unclear. Deletions cut 3 bases from V and 5 bases from J, with 11 bases between. Germline CDR1 is LNHNV and CDR2 is YYDKDF (reference sequence). This CDR3 is built from 14 residues. CDR3 sequence: CATSSGNVHNEQFF. The CDR3 nucleotides are TGTGCCACCAGCAGCGGAAACGTCCACAATGAGCAGTTCTTC.

The chain combines TRBV6-1 with TRBJ1-2; 12 nucleotides agree with TRBD1. V gave up 7 bases and J gave up 6 bases; unmatched junction bases: 9. This CDR3 is 15 amino acids long. Germline V CDR1 and CDR2: MNHNS, SASEGT. The CDR3 DNA is TGTGCCAGCACGTCGGGCGGGACAGGGGGCCATGGCTACACCTTC. This translates into CASTSGGTGGHGYTF.

This clonotype was seen at least ten times. V and J are TRBV19 and TRBJ2-4, with TRBD2 identical over 8 bases. Germline trimming cut 5 bases from V and 11 bases from J; bases unmatched to any gene: 2. This CDR3 region has 11 residues. CDR1 and CDR2 from the germline V gene are LNHDA and SQIVND (reference sequence). CDR3 region: CASSSGGVQYF. As DNA, the CDR3 is TGTGCCAGTAGTTCCGGGGGGGTTCAGTACTTC.

This clonotype was seen a few times. V and J are TRBV28 and TRBJ2-5; D is ambiguous. The CDR3 covers 14 residues. Between the trimmed V and J ends, which lost 3 bases and 2 bases, there was a span of 10 bases. Per germline, CDR1 MDHEN and CDR2 SYDVKM. For the CDR3, the DNA is TGTGCCAGCAGTTTGCTATCCCCACAAGAGACCCAGTACTTC. Protein sequence: CASSLLSPQETQYF.

This clonotype was observed many times. This chain connects TRBV9 to TRBJ1-6; 10 positions agree with TRBD1. The V and J ends lost 7 bases and 14 bases, in that order; junction bases with no gene match: 9. This CDR3 has 13 residues. Germline CDR1 SGDLS, CDR2 YYNGEE. CDR3 amino acids: CASGLGDRGTLHF. DNA for the CDR3: TGTGCCAGCGGATTGGGGGACAGGGGTACCCTCCACTTT.

The V and J genes are TRBV20-1 and TRBJ2-1, with TRBD2 matching 8 bases. V dropped 3 bases and J dropped 1; count of bases not matched to a gene: 8. The CDR3 spans 16 residues. Germline-derived CDR1 and CDR2 are DFQATT and SNEGSKA (reference sequence). CDR3 bases: TGCAGTGCTAGGGGGGTGAGCGGGAGTTCCTACAATGAGCAGTTCTTC. It codes for CSARGVSGSSYNEQFF.

This clonotype was picked up a small number of times. This chain uses TRBV28 with TRBJ2-3, with a possible D match to TRBD1 (6 bases). CDR3 length equals 14 residues. CDR1 is MDHEN and CDR2 is SYDVKM in the germline V gene. The V gene lost 5 bases and the J gene lost 11 bases, with 20 bases spanning the gap. The CDR3, as DNA: TGTGCCAGCAGTCCCCCCGGACAGCCCATCAGGCAGTATTTT. This codes for CASSPPGQPIRQYF. The whole variable domain, filled in from reference TRBV28 and TRBJ2-3, reads DVKVTQSSRYLVKRTGEKVFLECVQDMDHENMFWYRQDPGLGLRLIYFSYDVKMKEKGDIPEGYSVSREKKERFSLILESASTNQTSMYLCASSPPGQPIRQYFGPGTRLTVL.

The rearrangement links TRBV6-2 or TRBV6-3 to TRBJ1-5, with D possibly TRBD1 on 6 matching bases. Germline CDR1 reads MNHEY; CDR2 reads SVGEGT. The CDR3 is 13 amino acids. V shed 2 bases and J shed 5 bases, with 7 bases lying between them. In DNA form, the CDR3 reads TGTGCCAGCAGTTACGGGGGCCATCAGCCCCAGCATTTT. It translates to CASSYGGHQPQHF.

As to this clonotype: A read error is possible here, since a much larger clone lies one base away. The CDR3 DNA reads as TGTGCCAGCAGCTATCAAGACGGGGGGAATGAGCAGTTCTTC. Its translation is CASSYQDGGNEQFF. The V gene is TRBV7-6, the J gene TRBJ2-1; TRBD2 agrees at 7 bases. V dropped 4 bases and J dropped 7; count of bases not matched to a gene: 7. The CDR3 runs 14 residues. The germline V gene has CDR1 SGHVS and CDR2 FNYEAQ.

This clonotype has ten or more counts. The V and J genes are TRBV6-1 and TRBJ1-1; D is perhaps TRBD1 (6 bases). The CDR3 has 13 amino acids. Germline lookup yields CDR1 MNHNS and CDR2 SASEGT. The V and J ends lost 6 bases and 4 bases respectively, with 12 bases between them. Here the CDR3 DNA reads TGTGCCAGCAGACGGCAGGGGAGCACTGAAGCTTTCTTT. The encoded protein is CASRRQGSTEAFF.

This clonotype was counted many times. V and J are TRBV27 and TRBJ2-7; D uncertain. From germline, CDR1 is MNHEY and CDR2 SMNVEV (reference sequence). The V end lost 5 bases, the J end lost 3 bases, and 17 bases lay between the germline ends. This CDR3 spans 15 amino acids. CDR3 coding DNA: TGTGCCAGCAGTCCGCGTCGTGGGTCCCTCTACGAGCAGTACTTC. It is translated as CASSPRRGSLYEQYF.

Ten or more counts support this clonotype. The chain employs TRBV13 and TRBJ2-1, with D possibly called TRBD1 or TRBD2 (5 bases each). The germline CDR1 and CDR2 sequences are PRHDT and FYEKMQ (reference sequence). Trimming removed 5 bases at V and 10 bases at J, with 18 bases between. This CDR3 region has 14 residues. The CDR3 sequence: CASSGPGAPGEQFF. As DNA, the CDR3 is TGTGCCAGCAGCGGGCCCGGGGCCCCCGGGGAGCAGTTCTTC.

This clonotype has at least ten counts. The rearrangement links TRBV3-1 to TRBJ2-1; D is unresolved. CDR3 length equals 12 residues. The V gene lost 0 bases and the J gene lost 10 bases, with 7 bases spanning the gap. The V gene's germline CDR1 is LGHDT and CDR2 YNNKEL (reference sequence). In nucleotides, the CDR3 is TGTGCCAGCAGCCAAGACAGCCCAGAGCAGTTCTTC. Translation: CASSQDSPEQFF.